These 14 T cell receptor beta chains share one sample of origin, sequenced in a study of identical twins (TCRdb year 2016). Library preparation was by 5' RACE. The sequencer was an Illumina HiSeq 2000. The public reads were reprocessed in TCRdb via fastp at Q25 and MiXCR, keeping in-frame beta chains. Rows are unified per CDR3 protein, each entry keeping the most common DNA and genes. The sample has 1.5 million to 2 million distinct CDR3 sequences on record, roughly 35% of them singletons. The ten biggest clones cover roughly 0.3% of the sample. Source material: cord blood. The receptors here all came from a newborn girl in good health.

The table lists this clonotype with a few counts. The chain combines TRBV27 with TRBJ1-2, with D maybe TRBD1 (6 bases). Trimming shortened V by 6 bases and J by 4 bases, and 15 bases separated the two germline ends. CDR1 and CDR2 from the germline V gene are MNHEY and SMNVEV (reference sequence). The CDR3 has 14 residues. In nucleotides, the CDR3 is TGTGCCAGCAGACCATACAGGGCGTTCTATGGCTACACCTTC. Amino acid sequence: CASRPYRAFYGYTF.

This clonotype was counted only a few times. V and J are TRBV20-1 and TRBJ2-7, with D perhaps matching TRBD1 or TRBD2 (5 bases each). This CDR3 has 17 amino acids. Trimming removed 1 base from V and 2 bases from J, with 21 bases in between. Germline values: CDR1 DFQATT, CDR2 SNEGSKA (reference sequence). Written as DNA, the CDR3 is TGCAGTGCTAGAGTGGGGACGAGGGGCTACCAGACCTACGAGCAGTACTTC. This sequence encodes CSARVGTRGYQTYEQYF.

CDR3 loop: CSARAPFGQRESGETQYF. The CDR3 bases are TGCAGTGCTAGAGCCCCCTTCGGACAGCGGGAAAGCGGAGAGACCCAGTACTTC. The V gene is TRBV20-1, the J gene TRBJ2-5, with D tentatively TRBD2 (7 bases). Trimming cost V 1 base and J 4 bases, with 25 bases left between them. CDR1 is DFQATT and CDR2 is SNEGSKA in the germline V gene (reference sequence). CDR3 size: 18 residues.

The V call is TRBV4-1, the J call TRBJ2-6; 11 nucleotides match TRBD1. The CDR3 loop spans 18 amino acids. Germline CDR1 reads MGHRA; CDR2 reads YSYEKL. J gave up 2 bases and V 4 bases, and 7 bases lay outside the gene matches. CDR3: CASSLRPGQGAGANVLTF. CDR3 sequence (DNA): TGCGCCAGCAGCCTCAGACCGGGACAGGGGGCTGGGGCCAACGTCCTGACTTTC.

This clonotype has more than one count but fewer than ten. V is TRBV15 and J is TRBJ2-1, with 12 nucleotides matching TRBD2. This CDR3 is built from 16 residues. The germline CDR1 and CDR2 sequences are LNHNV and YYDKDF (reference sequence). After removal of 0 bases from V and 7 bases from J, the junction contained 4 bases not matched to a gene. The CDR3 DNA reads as TGTGCCACCAGCAGAGATCCGCTAGCGGGGGGGAATGAGCAGTTCTTC. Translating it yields CATSRDPLAGGNEQFF.

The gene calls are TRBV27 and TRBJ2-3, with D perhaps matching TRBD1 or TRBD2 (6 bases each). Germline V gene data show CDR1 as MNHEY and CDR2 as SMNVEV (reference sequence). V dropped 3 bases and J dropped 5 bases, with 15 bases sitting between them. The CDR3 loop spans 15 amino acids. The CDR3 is CASSFIRGRGDTQYF. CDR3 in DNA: TGTGCCAGCAGTTTTATCCGGGGGCGAGGAGATACGCAGTATTTT.

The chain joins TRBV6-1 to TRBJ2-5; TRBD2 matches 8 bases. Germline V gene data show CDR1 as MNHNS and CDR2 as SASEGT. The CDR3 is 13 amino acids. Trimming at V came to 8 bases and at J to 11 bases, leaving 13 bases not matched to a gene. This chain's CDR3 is CASAAGAYNEQYF. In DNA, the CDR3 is TGTGCCAGCGCAGCGGGAGCCTACAATGAGCAGTACTTC.

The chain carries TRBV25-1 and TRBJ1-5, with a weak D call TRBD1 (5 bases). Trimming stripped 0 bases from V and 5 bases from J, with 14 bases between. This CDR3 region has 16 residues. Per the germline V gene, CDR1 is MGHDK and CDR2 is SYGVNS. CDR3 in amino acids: CASSEYVIPGHQPQHF. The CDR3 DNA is TGTGCCAGCAGTGAATATGTTATTCCAGGGCATCAGCCCCAGCATTTT.

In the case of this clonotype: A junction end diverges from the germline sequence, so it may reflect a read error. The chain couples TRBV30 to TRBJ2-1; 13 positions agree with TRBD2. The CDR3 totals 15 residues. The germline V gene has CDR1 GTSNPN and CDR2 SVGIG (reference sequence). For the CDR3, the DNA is TGTGCCTGGATGCAACTAGCGGGGGGGTACACTGAGCAGTTCTTC. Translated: CAWMQLAGGYTEQFF.

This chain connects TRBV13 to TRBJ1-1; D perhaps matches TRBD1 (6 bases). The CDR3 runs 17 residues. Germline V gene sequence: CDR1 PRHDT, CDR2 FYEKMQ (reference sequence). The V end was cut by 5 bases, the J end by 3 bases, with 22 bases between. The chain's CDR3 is CASSPRRDNGGDTEAFF. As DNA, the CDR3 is TGTGCCAGCAGCCCCCGCAGGGACAATGGGGGGGACACTGAAGCTTTCTTT.

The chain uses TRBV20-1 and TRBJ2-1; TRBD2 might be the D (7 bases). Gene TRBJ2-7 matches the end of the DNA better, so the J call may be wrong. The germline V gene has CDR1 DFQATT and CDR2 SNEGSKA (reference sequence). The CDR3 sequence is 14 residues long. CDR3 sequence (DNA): TGCAGTGCTAGAAGGGGGGGAGACTACAATGAGCAGTACTTC. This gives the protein CSARRGGDYNEQYF.

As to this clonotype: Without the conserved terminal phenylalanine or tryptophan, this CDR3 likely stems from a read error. CDR3 residues: CASSLGPRVPTDTQYL. DNA for the CDR3: TGTGCCAGCAGCTTAGGGCCTAGGGTACCAACAGATACGCAGTATTTA. This chain uses TRBV7-2 with TRBJ2-3; D ambiguous. Trimming took 1 base from V and 3 from J, leaving 14 bases between them. CDR3 length: 16 residues. In germline, CDR1 is SGHTA, CDR2 FQGNSA.

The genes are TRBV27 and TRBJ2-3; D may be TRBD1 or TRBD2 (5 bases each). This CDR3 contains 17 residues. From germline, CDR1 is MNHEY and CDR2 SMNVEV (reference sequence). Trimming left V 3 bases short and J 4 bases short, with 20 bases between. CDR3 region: CASSFLRLRGRADTQYF. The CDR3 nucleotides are TGTGCCAGCAGTTTTTTGCGTCTACGGGGCCGCGCAGATACGCAGTATTTT.

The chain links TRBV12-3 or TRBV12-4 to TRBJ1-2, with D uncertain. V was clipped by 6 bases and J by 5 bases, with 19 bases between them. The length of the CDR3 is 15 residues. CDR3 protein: CASRPKRNQAYGYTF. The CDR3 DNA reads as TGTGCCAGCAGACCAAAACGAAACCAGGCATATGGCTACACCTTC.